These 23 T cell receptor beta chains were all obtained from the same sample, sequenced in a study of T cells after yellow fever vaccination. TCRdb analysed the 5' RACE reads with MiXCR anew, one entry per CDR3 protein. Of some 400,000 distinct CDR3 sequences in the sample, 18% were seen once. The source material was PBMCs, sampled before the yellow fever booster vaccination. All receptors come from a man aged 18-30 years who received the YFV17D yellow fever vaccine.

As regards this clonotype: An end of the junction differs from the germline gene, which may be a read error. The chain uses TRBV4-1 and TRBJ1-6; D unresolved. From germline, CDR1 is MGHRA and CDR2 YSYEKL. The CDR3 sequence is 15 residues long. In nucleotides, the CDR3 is TGCGCCAGCAGCCAAGATAACGGATATAGTTCACCCCTCCACTTT. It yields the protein CASSQDNGYSSPLHF.

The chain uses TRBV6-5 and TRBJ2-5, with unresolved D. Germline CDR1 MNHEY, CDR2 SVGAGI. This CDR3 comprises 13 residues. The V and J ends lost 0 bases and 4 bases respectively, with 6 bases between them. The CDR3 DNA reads TGTGCCAGCAGTTACTCGACCCGAGAGACCCAGTACTTC. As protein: CASSYSTRETQYF.

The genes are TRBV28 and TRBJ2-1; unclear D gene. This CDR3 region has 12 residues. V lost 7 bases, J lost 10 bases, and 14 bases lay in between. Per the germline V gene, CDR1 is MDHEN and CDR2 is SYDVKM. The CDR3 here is CASTARVGEQFF. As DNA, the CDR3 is TGTGCCAGCACCGCGCGAGTCGGGGAGCAGTTCTTC.

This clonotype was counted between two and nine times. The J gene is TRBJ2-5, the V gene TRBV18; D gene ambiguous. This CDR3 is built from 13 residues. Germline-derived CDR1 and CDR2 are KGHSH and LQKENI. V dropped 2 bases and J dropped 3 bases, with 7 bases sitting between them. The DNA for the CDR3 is TGTGCCAGCTCACCATCCTGGGAAGAGACCCAGTACTTC. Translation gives CASSPSWEETQYF.

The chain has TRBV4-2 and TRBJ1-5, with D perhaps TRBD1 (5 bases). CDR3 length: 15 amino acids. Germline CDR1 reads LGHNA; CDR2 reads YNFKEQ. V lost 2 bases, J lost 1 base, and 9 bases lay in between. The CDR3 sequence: CASSQRRDSNQPQHF. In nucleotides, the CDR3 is TGTGCCAGCAGCCAACGCCGGGACAGCAATCAGCCCCAGCATTTT.

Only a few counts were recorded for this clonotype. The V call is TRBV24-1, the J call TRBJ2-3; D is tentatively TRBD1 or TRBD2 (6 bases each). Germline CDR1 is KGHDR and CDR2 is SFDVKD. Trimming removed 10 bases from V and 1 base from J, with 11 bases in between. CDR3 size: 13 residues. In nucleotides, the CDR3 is TGTGCCACGGAGGGGGACCGCACAGATACGCAGTATTTT. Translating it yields CATEGDRTDTQYF.

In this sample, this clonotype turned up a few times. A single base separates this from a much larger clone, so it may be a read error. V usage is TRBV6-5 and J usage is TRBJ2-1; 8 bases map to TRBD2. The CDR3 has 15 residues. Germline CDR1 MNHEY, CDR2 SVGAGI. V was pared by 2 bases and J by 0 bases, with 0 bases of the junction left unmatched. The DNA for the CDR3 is TGTGCCAGCAGTTACGCGGGGGGCTCCTACAATGAGCAGTTCTTC. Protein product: CASSYAGGSYNEQFF.

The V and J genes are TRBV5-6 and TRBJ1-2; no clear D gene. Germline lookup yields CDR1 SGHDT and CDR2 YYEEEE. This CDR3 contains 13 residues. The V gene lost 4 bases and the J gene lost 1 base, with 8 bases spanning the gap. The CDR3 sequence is CASSGRFNYGYTF. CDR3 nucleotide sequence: TGTGCCAGCAGCGGGCGCTTTAACTATGGCTACACCTTC.

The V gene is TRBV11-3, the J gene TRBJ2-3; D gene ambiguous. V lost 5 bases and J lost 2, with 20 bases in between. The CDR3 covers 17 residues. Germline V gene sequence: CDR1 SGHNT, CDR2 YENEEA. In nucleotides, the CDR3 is TGTGCCAGCAGCCGTGGTGGAAACACGAAACACACAGATACGCAGTATTTT. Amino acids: CASSRGGNTKHTDTQYF.

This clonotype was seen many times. This chain's CDR3 is CASSLDRGQPQHF. Written as DNA, the CDR3 is TGTGCCAGCAGCTTGGACAGGGGCCAGCCCCAGCATTTT. The chain is built from TRBV7-2 and TRBJ1-5, with 9 bases identical to TRBD1. The V gene end was trimmed by 3 bases and the J gene end by 7 bases; junction bases not matched to a gene: 1. The CDR3 sequence is 13 residues long. Germline V CDR1 and CDR2: SGHTA, FQGNSA.

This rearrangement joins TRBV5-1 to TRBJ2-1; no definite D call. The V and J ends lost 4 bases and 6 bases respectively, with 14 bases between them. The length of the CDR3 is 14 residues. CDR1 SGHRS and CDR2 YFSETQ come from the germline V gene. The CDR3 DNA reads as TGCGCCAGCAGCCCTCCTTTGCGTCCCAATGAGCAGTTCTTC. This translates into CASSPPLRPNEQFF.

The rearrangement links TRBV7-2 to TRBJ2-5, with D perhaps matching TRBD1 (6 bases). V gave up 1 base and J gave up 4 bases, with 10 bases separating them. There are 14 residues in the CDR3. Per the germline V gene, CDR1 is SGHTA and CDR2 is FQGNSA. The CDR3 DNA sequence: TGTGCCAGCAGCTTAGGGGACAATAGAGAGACCCAGTACTTC. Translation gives CASSLGDNRETQYF.

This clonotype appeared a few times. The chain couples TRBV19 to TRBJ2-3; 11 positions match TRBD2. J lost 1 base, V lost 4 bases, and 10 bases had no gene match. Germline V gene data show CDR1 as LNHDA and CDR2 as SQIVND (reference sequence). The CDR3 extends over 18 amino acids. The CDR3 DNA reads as TGTGCCAGTAGTAAACCGGGACTAGCGGTCCGGGGCACAGATACGCAGTATTTT. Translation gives CASSKPGLAVRGTDTQYF.

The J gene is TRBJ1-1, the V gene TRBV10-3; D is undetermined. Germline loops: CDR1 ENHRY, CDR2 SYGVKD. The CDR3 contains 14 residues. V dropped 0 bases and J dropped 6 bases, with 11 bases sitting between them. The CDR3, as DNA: TGTGCCATCAGTGAGTCGTCGGGAAACCCTGAAGCTTTCTTT. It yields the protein CAISESSGNPEAFF.

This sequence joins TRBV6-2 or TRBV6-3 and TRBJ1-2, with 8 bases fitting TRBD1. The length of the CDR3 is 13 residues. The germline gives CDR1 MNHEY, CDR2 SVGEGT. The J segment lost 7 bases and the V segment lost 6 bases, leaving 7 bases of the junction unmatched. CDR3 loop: CASRPRTGFGYTF. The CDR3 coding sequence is TGTGCCAGCAGGCCACGGACAGGGTTTGGCTACACCTTC.

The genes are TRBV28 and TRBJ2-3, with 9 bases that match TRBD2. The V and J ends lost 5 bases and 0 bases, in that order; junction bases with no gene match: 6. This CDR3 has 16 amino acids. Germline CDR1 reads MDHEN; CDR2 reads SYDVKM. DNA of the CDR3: TGTGCCAGCAGTGTAGCGGGGGCTCTGAGCACAGATACGCAGTATTTT. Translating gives CASSVAGALSTDTQYF.

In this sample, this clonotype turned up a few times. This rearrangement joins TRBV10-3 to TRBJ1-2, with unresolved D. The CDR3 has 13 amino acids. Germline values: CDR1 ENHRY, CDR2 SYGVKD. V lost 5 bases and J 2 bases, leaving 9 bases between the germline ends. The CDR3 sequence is CAISWTDNYGYTF. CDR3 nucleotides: TGTGCCATCAGTTGGACGGACAACTATGGCTACACCTTC.

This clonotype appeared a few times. CDR3 DNA sequence: TGTGCCAGCAGCTGGGCTAGAACCGGGGAGCTGTTTTTT. It yields the protein CASSWARTGELFF. This sequence joins TRBV7-2 and TRBJ2-2; D is undetermined. The germline V and J ends were trimmed by 4 bases and 5 bases, with 8 bases remaining between them. The length of the CDR3 is 13 residues. Germline values: CDR1 SGHTA, CDR2 FQGNSA.

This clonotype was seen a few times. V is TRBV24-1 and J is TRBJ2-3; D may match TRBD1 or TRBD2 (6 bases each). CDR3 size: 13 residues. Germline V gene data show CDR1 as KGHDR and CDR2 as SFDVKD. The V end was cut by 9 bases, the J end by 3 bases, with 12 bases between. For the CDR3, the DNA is TGTGCCACCGAGGGGGGAGTGACAGATACGCAGTATTTT. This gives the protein CATEGGVTDTQYF.

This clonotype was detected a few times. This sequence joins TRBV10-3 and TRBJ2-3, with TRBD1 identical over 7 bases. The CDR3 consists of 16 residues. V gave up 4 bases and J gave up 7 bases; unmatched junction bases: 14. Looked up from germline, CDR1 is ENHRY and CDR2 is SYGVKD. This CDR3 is CAISGGQPAGDNTQYF. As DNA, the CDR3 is TGTGCCATCAGTGGGGGACAGCCAGCCGGGGATAATACGCAGTATTTT.

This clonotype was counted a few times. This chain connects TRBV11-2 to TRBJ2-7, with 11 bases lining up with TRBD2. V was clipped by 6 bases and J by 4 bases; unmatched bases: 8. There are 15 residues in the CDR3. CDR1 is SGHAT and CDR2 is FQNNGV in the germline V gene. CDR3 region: CASRKLSGGGYEQYF. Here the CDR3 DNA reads TGTGCCAGCAGGAAGCTTAGCGGGGGGGGTTACGAGCAGTACTTC.

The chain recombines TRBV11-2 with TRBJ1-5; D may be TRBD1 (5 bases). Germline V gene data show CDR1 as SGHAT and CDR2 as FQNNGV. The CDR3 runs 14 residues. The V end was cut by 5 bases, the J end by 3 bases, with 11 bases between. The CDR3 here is CASSTGQFNQPQHF. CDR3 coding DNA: TGTGCCAGCAGCACAGGACAATTCAATCAGCCCCAGCATTTT. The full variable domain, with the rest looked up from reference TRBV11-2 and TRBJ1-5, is EAGVAQSPRYKIIEKRQSVAFWCNPISGHATLYWYQQILGQGPKLLIQFQNNGVVDDSQLPKDRFSAERLKGVDSTLKIQPAKLEDSAVYLCASSTGQFNQPQHFGDGTRLSIL.

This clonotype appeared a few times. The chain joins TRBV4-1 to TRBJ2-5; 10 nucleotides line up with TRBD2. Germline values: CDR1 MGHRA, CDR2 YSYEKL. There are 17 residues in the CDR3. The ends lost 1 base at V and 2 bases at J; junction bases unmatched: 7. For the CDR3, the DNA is TGCGCCAGCAGCCAAGGAAGGCTAGCGGGGGAGCAAGAGACCCAGTACTTC. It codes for CASSQGRLAGEQETQYF.